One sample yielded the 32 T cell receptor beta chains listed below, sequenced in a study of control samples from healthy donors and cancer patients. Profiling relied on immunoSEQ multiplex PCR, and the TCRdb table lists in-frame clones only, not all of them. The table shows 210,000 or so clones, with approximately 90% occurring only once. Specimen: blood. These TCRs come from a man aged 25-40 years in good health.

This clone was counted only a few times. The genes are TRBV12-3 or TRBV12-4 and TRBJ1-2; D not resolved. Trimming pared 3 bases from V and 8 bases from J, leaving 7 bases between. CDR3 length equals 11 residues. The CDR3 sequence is CASSLESGYTF. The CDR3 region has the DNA TGTGCCAGCAGTTTGGAATCGGGCTACACCTTC.

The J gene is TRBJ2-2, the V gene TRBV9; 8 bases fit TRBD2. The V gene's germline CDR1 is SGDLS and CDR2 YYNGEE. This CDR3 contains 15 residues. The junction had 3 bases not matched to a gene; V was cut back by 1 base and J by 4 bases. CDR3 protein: CASSVRGGSTGELFF. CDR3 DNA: TGTGCCAGCAGCGTACGGGGGGGAAGCACCGGGGAGCTGTTTTTT.

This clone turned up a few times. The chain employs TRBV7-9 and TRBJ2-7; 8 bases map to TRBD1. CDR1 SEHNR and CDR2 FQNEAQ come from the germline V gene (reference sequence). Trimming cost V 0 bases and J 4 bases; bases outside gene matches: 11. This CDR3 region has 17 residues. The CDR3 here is CASSLALSAGGSYEQYF. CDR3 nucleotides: TGTGCCAGCAGCTTAGCGCTTTCAGCAGGGGGCTCGTACGAGCAGTACTTC.

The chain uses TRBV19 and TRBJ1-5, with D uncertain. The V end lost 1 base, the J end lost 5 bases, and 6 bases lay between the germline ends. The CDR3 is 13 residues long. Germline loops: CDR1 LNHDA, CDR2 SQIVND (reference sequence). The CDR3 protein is CASSIASHQPQHF. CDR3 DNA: TGTGCCAGTAGTATAGCGTCACATCAGCCCCAGCATTTT.

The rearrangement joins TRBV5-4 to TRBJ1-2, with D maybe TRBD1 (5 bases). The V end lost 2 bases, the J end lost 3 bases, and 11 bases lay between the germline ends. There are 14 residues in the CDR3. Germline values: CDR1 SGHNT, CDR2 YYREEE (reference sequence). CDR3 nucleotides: TGTGCCAGCAGCTTCCCCGGGACGGACTATGGCTACACCTTC. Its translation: CASSFPGTDYGYTF.

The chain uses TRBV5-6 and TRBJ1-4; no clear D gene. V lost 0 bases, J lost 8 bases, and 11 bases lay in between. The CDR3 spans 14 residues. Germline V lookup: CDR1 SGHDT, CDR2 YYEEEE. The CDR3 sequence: CASSLVGREEKLFF. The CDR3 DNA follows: TGTGCCAGCAGCTTGGTGGGCCGGGAGGAAAAACTGTTTTTT.

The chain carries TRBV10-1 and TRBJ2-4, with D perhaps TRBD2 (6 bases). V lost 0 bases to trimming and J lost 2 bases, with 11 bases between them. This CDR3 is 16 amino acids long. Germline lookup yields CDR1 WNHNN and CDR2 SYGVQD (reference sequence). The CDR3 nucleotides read TGCGCCAGCAGTGAGTCGACCGGGAGTACCAAAAACATTCAGTACTTC. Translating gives CASSESTGSTKNIQYF.

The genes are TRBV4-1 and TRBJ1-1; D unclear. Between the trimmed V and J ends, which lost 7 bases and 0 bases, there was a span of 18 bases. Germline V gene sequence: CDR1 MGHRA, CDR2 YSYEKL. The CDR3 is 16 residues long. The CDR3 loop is CASNNLGTAMNTEAFF. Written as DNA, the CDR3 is TGCGCCAGCAACAACCTCGGCACAGCAATGAACACTGAAGCTTTCTTT.

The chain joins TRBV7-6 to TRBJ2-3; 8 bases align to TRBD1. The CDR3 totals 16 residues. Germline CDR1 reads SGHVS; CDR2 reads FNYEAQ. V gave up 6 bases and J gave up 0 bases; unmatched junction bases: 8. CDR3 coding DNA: TGTGCCAGCAGTTCTCTACAGGGGGAGAGCACAGATACGCAGTATTTT. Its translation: CASSSLQGESTDTQYF. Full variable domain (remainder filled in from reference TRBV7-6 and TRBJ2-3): GAGVSQSPRYKVTKRGQDVALRCDPISGHVSLYWYRQALGQGPEFLTYFNYEAQQDKSGLPNDRFSAERPEGSISTLTIQRTEQRDSAMYRCASSSLQGESTDTQYFGPGTRLTVL.

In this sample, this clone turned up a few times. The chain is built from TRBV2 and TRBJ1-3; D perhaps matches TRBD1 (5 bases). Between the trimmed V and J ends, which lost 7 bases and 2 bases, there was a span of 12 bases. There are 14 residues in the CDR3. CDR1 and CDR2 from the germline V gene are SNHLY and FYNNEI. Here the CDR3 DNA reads TGTGCCAGCACCCTGCTGGGGGCTGGAAACACCATATATTTT. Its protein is CASTLLGAGNTIYF.

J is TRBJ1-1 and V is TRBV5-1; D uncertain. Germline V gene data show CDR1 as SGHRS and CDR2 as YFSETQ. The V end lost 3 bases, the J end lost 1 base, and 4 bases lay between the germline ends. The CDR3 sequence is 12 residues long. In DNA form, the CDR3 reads TGCGCCAGCAGCTCGTCGAACACTGAAGCTTTCTTT. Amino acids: CASSSSNTEAFF. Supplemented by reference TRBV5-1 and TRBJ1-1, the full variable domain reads KAGVTQTPRYLIKTRGQQVTLSCSPISGHRSVSWYQQTPGQGLQFLFEYFSETQRNKGNFPGRFSGRQFSNSRSEMNVSTLELGDSALYLCASSSSNTEAFFGQGTRLTVV.

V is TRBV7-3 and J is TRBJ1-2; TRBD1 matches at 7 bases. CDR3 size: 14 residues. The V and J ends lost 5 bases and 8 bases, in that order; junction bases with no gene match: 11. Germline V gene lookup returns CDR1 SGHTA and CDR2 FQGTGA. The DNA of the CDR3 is TGTGCCAGCAGCCCAGATGGACAGGTCGCCGGCTACACCTTC. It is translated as CASSPDGQVAGYTF.

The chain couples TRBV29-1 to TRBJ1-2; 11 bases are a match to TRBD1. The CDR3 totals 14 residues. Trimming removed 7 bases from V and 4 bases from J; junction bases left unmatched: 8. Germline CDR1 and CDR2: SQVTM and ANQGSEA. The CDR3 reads CSGLSGQGVYGYTF. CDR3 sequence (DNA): TGCAGCGGACTTTCGGGACAGGGGGTCTATGGCTACACCTTC.

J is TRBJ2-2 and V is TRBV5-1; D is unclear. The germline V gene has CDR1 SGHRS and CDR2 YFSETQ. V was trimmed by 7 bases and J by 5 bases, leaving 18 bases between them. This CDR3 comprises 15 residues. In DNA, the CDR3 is TGCGCCAGCGGAGCTGAATCGGTAAAGACCGGGGAGCTGTTTTTT. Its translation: CASGAESVKTGELFF.

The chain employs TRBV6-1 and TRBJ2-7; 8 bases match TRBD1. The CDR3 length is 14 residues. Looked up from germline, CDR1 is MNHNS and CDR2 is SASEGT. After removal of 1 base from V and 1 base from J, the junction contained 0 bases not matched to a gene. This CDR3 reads CASSEGTGSYEQYF. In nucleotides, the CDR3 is TGTGCCAGCAGTGAAGGGACAGGGTCCTACGAGCAGTACTTC.

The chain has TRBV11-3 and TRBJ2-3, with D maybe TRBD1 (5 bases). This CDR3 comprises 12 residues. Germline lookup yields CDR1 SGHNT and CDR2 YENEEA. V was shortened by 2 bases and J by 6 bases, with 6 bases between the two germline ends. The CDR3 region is CASSLKGDTQYF. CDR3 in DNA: TGTGCCAGCAGCTTAAAGGGGGATACGCAGTATTTT.

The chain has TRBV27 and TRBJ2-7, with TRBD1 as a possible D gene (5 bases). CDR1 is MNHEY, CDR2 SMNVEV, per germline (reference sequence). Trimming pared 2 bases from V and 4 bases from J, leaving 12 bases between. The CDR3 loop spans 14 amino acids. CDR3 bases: TGTGCCAGCAGTTTACGCCAACAGGAATACGAGCAGTACTTC. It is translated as CASSLRQQEYEQYF.

The CDR3 DNA reads as TGTGCCAGCAGCTTAGGGCAGGGTGATTCACCCCTCCACTTT. Protein: CASSLGQGDSPLHF. J is TRBJ1-6 and V is TRBV7-9, with D maybe TRBD1 (5 bases). The CDR3 is 14 residues long. Trimming shortened V by 1 base and J by 8 bases, and 9 bases separated the two germline ends. Germline V gene lookup returns CDR1 SEHNR and CDR2 FQNEAQ (reference sequence).

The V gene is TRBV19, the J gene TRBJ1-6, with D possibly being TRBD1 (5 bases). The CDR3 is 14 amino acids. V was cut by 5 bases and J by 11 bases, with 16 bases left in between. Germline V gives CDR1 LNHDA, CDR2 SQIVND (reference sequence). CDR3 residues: CASSFSGQGAPLHF. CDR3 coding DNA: TGTGCCAGTAGTTTCTCCGGGCAGGGCGCACCCCTCCACTTT.

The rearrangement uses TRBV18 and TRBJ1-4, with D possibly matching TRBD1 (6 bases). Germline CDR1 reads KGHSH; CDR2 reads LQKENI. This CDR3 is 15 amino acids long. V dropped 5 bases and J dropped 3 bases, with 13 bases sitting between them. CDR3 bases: TGTGCCAGCTCATCCGCACAGGGATCTAATGAAAAACTGTTTTTT. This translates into CASSSAQGSNEKLFF.

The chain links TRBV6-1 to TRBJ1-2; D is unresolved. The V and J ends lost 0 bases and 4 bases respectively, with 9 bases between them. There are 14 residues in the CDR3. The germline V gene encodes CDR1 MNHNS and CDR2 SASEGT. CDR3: CASSEAMDFYGYTF. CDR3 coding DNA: TGTGCCAGCAGTGAAGCGATGGACTTCTATGGCTACACCTTC.

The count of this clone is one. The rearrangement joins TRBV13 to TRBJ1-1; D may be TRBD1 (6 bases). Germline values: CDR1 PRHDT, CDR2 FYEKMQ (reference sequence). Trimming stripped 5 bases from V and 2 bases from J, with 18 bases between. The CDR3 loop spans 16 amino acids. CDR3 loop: CASSPTGSRGNTEAFF. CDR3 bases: TGTGCCAGCAGCCCCACAGGGTCGAGGGGAAACACTGAAGCTTTCTTT.

Written as DNA, the CDR3 is TGTGCCAGCAGCCAAGATGTAACGGGCTACGAGCAGTACTTC. Amino acid sequence: CASSQDVTGYEQYF. J is TRBJ2-7 and V is TRBV3-1 (or the pseudogene TRBV3-2); D not certain. CDR1 and CDR2 (germline): LGHDT, YNNKEL (reference sequence). The CDR3 has 14 residues. V was clipped by 0 bases and J by 3 bases, with 9 bases between them.

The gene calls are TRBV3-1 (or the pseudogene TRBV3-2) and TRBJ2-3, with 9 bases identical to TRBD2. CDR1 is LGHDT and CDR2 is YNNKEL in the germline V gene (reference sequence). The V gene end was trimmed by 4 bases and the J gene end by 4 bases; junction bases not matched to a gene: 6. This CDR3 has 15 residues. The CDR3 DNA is TGTGCCAGCAGCCTCGCCGGGACTAGCTCAGATACGCAGTATTTT. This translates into CASSLAGTSSDTQYF.

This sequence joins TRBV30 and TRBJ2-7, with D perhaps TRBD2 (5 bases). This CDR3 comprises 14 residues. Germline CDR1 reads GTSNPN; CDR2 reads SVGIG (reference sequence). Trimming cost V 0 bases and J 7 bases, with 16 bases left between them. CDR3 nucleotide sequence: TGTGCCTGGAGTGTCCGGAGGAGAGCCCTAGAGCAGTACTTC. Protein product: CAWSVRRRALEQYF.

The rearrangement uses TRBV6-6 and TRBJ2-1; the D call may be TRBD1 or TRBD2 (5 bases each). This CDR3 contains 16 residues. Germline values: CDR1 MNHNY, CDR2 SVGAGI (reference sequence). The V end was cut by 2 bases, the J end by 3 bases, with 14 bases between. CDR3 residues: CASSYLRDAGYNEQFF. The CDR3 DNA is TGTGCCAGCAGTTACCTTAGGGACGCAGGCTACAATGAGCAGTTCTTC.

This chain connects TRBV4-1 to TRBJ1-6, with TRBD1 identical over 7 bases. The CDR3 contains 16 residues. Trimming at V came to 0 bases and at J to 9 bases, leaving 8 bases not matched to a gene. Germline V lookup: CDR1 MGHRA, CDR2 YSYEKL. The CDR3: CASSQDWETGFSPLHF. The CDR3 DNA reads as TGCGCCAGCAGCCAAGATTGGGAGACAGGGTTTTCACCCCTCCACTTT.

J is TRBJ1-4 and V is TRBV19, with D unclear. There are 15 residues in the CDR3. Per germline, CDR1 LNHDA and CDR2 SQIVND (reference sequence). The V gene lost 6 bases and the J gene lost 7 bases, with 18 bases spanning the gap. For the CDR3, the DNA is TGTGCCAGTAGCGACCAGACTGGATTTGGTGAAAAACTGTTTTTT. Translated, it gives CASSDQTGFGEKLFF.

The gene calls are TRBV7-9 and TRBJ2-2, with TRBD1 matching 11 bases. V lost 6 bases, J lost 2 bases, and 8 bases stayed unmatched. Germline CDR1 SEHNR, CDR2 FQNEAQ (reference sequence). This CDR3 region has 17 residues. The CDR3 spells CASRPRTGGFNTGELFF. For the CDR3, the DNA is TGTGCCAGCAGACCCCGGACAGGGGGCTTTAACACCGGGGAGCTGTTTTTT.

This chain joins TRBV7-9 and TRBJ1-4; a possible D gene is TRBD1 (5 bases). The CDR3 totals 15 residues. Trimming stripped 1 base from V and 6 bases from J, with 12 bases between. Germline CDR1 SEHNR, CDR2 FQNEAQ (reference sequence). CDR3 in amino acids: CASSLGWGADEKLFF. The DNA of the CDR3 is TGTGCCAGCAGCTTAGGCTGGGGCGCGGATGAAAAACTGTTTTTT.

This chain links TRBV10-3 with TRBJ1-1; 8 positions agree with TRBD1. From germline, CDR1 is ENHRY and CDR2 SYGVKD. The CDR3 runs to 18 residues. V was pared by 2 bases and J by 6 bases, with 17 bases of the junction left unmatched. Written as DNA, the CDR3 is TGTGCCATCAGTGAGCACGCGGGACTACAGGGGGGTCGCGCTGAAGCTTTCTTT. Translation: CAISEHAGLQGGRAEAFF.

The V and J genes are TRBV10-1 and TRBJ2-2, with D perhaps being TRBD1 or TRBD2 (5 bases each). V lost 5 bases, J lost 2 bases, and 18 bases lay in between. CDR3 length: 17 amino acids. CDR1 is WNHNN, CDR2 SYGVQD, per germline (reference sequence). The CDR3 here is CASSKGPVKSNTGELFF. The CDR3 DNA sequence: TGCGCCAGCAGTAAGGGACCGGTGAAATCAAACACCGGGGAGCTGTTTTTT.